This T cell receptor (beta chain) was observed in a study of long-term antiretroviral therapy in people with HIV (dated by TCRdb to between 2021 and 2024). Background for the entire study: The earliest samples were collected roughly a decade before the 2015 WHO recommendation for immediate ART, at a time when ART was usually postponed until CD4 counts fell. This retrospective serial study examined whether starting ART and sustained HIV suppression were associated with changes in the composition and diversity of the TRB repertoire in peripheral blood. Test extractions of a monoclonal T-cell line alongside about 30 polyclonal samples showed no cross-contamination during QIAcube processing. About 40% of the roughly 30 participants with HIV were female. A total of over 150 cryopreserved PBMC samples came from around 30 adults with confirmed HIV infection and were collected serially over a mean of roughly 6 years (range 1-12).

The immunoSEQ hsTCRB v3.0 assay was used at survey level resolution to sequence the TRB variable region. TRB sequencing targeted a depth of roughly 40,000-55,000 T-cell genomes per sample. An Illumina MiSeq with a v3 150-cycle kit was used to sequence the pooled TRB libraries. As for the original processing: Repertoire analysis was run in R within a reproducible Nextflow workflow that covered QC, data transformation and analysis. LymphoSeq2, an R package for exploring AIRR-Seq data, was used to implement custom analyses. A handful of samples that produced fewer than 5000 total TRB sequences were removed, so approximately 190 HIV repertoires were analyzed. Among the 180 or so HIV repertoires that were kept, 59 were collected before ART initiation and roughly 130 were collected after ART initiation. Repertoires were downsampled to 5000 TRB nucleotide sequences, with summary statistics averaged over 100 downsampling iterations. Only TRB sequences with CDR3 regions of at least seven amino acids were retained for analysis. Two measures captured diversity: a Shannon entropy-derived clonality score and the Gini coefficient. Repertoire networks linked the top 5000 CDR3 amino acid sequences whenever two sequences differed by an edit distance of one. For TRB CDR3 amino acid sequences, GLIPH2 was used to predict antigen specificity groups and MHC restriction. To flag known associations with CMV, EBV, HIV or tissue antigens, CDR3 amino acid sequences were compared against VDJdb and McPAS-TCR. Pre-ART, post-ART and control groups were compared with Wilcoxon signed-rank tests and Holm-Bonferroni correction. This immuneACCESS table, as held by TCRdb, lists in-frame sequences with V and J called but not all clones. Of the missing ones, under half trace to an unresolved V gene in checked studies; the others have no known cause. V, J and clone size were drawn from that table, and D and trimming were deduced from the DNA. The sample table shows approximately 9,700 clones, and around 75% are seen once. Around 21% of the sample rests with the top ten.

The research as a whole found: No data were available on ART adherence, viral resistance or therapy changes, limiting inferences about post-ART repertoire changes. Owing to limited PBMC availability, only the TCR beta chain was sequenced, without alpha chain pairing. The samples span the years 2004 to 2017, and the ART regimens used may be less effective than current regimens. Because pre-ART samples had limited cell numbers, profiling was done on unsorted PBMC rather than on sorted CD4+ and CD8+ T cells. Starting ART was linked to a significant rise in TRB diversity, yet even with long-term ART the diversity remained significantly lower than in transplant donor controls. Narrower CDR3 length ranges were observed in HIV repertoires than in controls, and an antigen-experienced repertoire with only a slight naive shift after ART was suggested by the network structure. Expanded TRB clones identified before ART initiation dominated the repertoire across all time points, though the dominance fluctuated and decreased in many PLHIV after ART.

Participants were included only if at least one PBMC sample before ART initiation and at least two post-ART samples were available. Treatment was received in the United States of America by all participants with HIV. Before DNA extraction, cryopreserved samples containing 1-10 million PBMC were thawed and washed. At the time of the earliest PBMC sample for each participant with HIV, ages ranged from about 23 to 60 years. PBMC samples were contributed by each participant from 1-4 timepoints before ART initiation and 2-8 timepoints after ART initiation, with a median of 7 samples. For every participant, serial HIV viral load, CD4+ T-cell count, ART history and demographic data were obtained. Genomic DNA was extracted from unsorted PBMC with a Qiagen kit on a QIAcube, processed in batches of 12 samples. A remark on this clone: Its antigen target is currently unknown. Qualities for individual bases were not recorded, and no much larger clone is one base off.

Taken from the germline V gene, the CDR1 and CDR2 loops are LGHNT and FRNRAP. The CDR3 holds 16 amino acids from the cysteine to the phenylalanine. The sequence is cut down to CDR3 DNA, 48 bases in frame from base 1. V and J lose 5 bases and 3 bases, and a span of 17 bases separates them. This receptor was obtained from a middle-aged man with HIV. Sample: unsorted PBMCs, taken 1.8 years before starting antiretroviral therapy. The sequence is built from TRBV12-5 and TRBJ2-1, with no D gene named confidently. Here the CDR3 is given as CASGPSDLSGYNEQFF. The nucleotide sequence reads TGTGCTAGTGGTCCTTCGGACCTATCGGGCTACAATGAGCAGTTCTTC.